Sequencing of this T cell receptor beta chain was carried out in a study of monozygotic twins with inflammatory bowel disease. TCRdb re-called the 5' RACE reads and catalogs CDR3 proteins one per entry, DNA excluded. This sample's table has about 380,000 distinct CDR3 sequences. CDR1 is LGHDT, CDR2 YNNKEL, per germline (reference sequence). CDR3 length equals 14 residues. The material sequenced was blood. This sequence joins TRBV3-1 and TRBJ1-1. This receptor was identified in a human donor with ulcerative colitis or Crohn's disease, or a healthy co-twin of an affected twin (not recorded which). CDR3 protein: CASSQVSANTEAFF.